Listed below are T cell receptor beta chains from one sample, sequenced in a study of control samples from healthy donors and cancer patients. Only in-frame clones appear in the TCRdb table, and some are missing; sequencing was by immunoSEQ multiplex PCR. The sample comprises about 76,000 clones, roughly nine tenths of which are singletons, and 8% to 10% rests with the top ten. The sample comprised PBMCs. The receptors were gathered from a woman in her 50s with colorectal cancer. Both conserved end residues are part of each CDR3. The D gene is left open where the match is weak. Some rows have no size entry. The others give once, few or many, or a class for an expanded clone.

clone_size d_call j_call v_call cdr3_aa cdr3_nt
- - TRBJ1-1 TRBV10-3 CAISMTGLNAEAFF TGTGCCATCAGTATGACAGGACTTAACGCTGAAGCTTTCTTT
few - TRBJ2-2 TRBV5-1 CASRSNLNTGELFF TGCGCCAGCAGATCGAACCTCAACACCGGGGAGCTGTTTTTT
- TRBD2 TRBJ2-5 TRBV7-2 CASSFWGLAGPGETQYF TGTGCCAGCAGCTTCTGGGGACTAGCGGGGCCGGGGGAGACCCAGTACTTC
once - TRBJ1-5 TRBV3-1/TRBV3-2 CASSQDLRSNQPQHF TGTGCCAGCAGCCAAGATCTTAGGAGCAATCAGCCCCAGCATTTT
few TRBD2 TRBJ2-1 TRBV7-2 CASSLAGSGGGNEQFF TGTGCCAGCAGCTTAGCCGGTAGCGGGGGGGGCAATGAGCAGTTCTTC
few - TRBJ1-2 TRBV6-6 CASTQGREGYTF TGTGCCAGCACCCAGGGGCGGGAGGGCTACACCTTC
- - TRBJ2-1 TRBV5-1 CASSLDRRYNEQFF TGCGCCAGCAGCTTGGACAGGAGATACAATGAGCAGTTCTTC
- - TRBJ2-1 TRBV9 CASSVAGTRNEQFF TGTGCCAGCAGCGTAGCCGGGACCCGGAATGAGCAGTTCTTC
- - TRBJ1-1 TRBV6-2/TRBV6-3 CASSQQYTEAFF TGTGCCAGCAGTCAACAGTACACTGAAGCTTTCTTT
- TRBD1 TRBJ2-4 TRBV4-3 CASSQGQGENIQYF TGCGCCAGCAGCCAGGGACAGGGCGAAAACATTCAGTACTTC
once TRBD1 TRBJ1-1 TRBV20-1 CSARDRRGQNF TGCAGTGCTAGAGATCGCAGGGGGCAGAACTTT
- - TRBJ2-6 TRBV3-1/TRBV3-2 CASSQSPSGANVLTF TGTGCCAGCAGCCAATCGCCGAGTGGGGCCAACGTCCTGACTTTC
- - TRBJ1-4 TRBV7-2 CASTFSAGATTNEKLFF TGTGCCAGCACCTTCAGTGCTGGGGCAACAACTAATGAAAAACTGTTTTTT
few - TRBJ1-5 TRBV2 CASSEVGPGQPQHF TGTGCCAGCAGTGAAGTGGGGCCAGGACAGCCCCAGCATTTT
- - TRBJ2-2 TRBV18 CASSLDQATNTGELFF TGTGCCAGCTCACTAGACCAGGCAACGAACACCGGGGAGCTGTTTTTT
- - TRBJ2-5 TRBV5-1 CASSPNDRQQETQYF TGCGCCAGCAGCCCGAACGACCGCCAACAAGAGACCCAGTACTTC
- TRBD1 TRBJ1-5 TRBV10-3 CAISESSGGSGQPQHF TGTGCCATCAGTGAGTCGTCAGGGGGAAGTGGTCAGCCCCAGCATTTT
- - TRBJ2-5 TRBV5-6 CASSLYLRGSYGETQYF TGTGCCAGCAGCTTGTATCTACGGGGATCGTATGGAGAGACCCAGTACTTC
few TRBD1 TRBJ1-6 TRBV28 CASSSGQVNSPLHF TGTGCCAGCAGTTCGGGACAGGTTAATTCACCCCTCCACTTT
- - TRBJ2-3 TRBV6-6 CASSYVGLTDTQYF TGTGCCAGCAGTTATGTGGGACTCACAGATACGCAGTATTTT
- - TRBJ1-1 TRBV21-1 CARTRNSPGDSVQAMNTEAFF TGTGCCAGAACAAGAAATTCCCCGGGGGATTCGGTACAGGCGATGAACACTGAAGCTTTCTTT
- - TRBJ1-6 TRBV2 CASTIWGVAYNSPLHF TGTGCCAGCACTATTTGGGGTGTAGCCTATAATTCACCCCTCCACTTT
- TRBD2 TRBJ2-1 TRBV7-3 CASSSGLAGADEQFF TGTGCCAGCAGCTCGGGACTAGCGGGGGCTGATGAGCAGTTCTTC
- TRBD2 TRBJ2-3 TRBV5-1 CASSRVAGEGDTQYF TGCGCCAGCAGTCGGGTGGCGGGGGAAGGAGATACGCAGTATTTT
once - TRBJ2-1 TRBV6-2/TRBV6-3 CASSYSWVHEQFF TGTGCCAGCAGTTACTCGTGGGTCCATGAGCAGTTCTTC
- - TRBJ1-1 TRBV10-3 CAISDPLGGTGTEAFF TGTGCCATCAGTGACCCTTTAGGGGGTACAGGAACTGAAGCTTTCTTT
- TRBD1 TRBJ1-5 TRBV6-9 CASPGQGKLQPQHF TGTGCCAGTCCGGGACAGGGTAAATTACAGCCCCAGCATTTT
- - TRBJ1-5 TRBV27 CASSPRDGGNQPQHF TGTGCCAGCAGCCCCCGGGACGGAGGCAATCAGCCCCAGCATTTT
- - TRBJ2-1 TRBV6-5 CASSYSRANSYNEQFF TGTGCCAGCAGTTACAGTCGGGCAAACTCCTACAATGAGCAGTTCTTC
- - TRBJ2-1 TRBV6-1 CASSEVPGGPSDEQFF TGTGCCAGCAGTGAAGTCCCGGGGGGCCCCTCGGATGAGCAGTTCTTC
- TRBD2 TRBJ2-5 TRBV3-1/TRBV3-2 CASSPLGVKRGVGETQYF TGTGCCAGCAGCCCCTTGGGTGTGAAGCGGGGGGTTGGAGAGACCCAGTACTTC
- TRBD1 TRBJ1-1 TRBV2 CASSGGQSNTEAFF TGTGCCAGCAGTGGGGGACAGTCGAACACTGAAGCTTTCTTT
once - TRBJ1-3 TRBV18 CASSPGQFSGNTIYF TGTGCCAGCTCACCCGGACAGTTTTCTGGAAACACCATATATTTT
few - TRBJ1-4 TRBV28 CASSGRDASNEKLFF TGTGCCAGCAGTGGCCGGGACGCATCTAATGAAAAACTGTTTTTT
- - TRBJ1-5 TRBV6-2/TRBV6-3 CASSYRPRVGNQPQHF TGTGCCAGCAGTTACCGACCCCGTGTGGGCAATCAGCCCCAGCATTTT
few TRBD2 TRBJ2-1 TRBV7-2 CASSLDRTSGGKNEQFF TGTGCCAGCAGCTTAGATAGGACTAGCGGGGGGAAGAATGAGCAGTTCTTC
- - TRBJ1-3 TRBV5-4 CASSLAGVGNTIYF TGTGCCAGCAGCTTGGCCGGGGTGGGAAACACCATATATTTT
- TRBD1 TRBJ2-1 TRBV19 CASSQPPGTATYNEQFF TGTGCCAGTAGCCAACCCCCCGGGACAGCAACTTACAATGAGCAGTTCTTC
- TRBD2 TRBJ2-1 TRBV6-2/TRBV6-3 CASSPYTSGGWTYNEQFF TGTGCCAGCAGCCCTTACACTAGCGGGGGATGGACCTACAATGAGCAGTTCTTC
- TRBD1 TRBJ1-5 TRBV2 CASSAGDSSNQPQHF TGTGCCAGCAGTGCGGGGGACAGCAGCAATCAGCCCCAGCATTTT
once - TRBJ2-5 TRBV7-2 CASSAGAPETQYF TGTGCCAGCAGCGCGGGGGCCCCAGAGACCCAGTACTTC
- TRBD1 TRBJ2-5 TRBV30 CARDRGVQETQYF TGTGCCCGTGACAGGGGGGTCCAAGAGACCCAGTACTTC
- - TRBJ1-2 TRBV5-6 CASSLRLNTNYGYTF TGTGCCAGCAGTTTACGGCTAAATACTAACTATGGCTACACCTTC
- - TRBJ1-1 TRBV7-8 CASGVERGTEAFF TGTGCCAGCGGCGTCGAGCGCGGCACTGAAGCTTTCTTT
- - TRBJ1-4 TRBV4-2 CASSQEMGWDEKLFF TGTGCCAGCAGCCAAGAGATGGGATGGGATGAAAAACTGTTTTTT
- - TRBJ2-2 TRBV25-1 CASSEFQGTAGELFF TGTGCCAGCAGTGAATTTCAGGGGACGGCCGGGGAGCTGTTTTTT
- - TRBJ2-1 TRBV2 CASRLPGQVPYNEQFF TGTGCCAGCAGGCTGCCGGGACAAGTCCCCTACAATGAGCAGTTCTTC
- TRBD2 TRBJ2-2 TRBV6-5 CASTQSGAGELFF TGTGCCAGCACCCAAAGCGGGGCCGGGGAGCTGTTTTTT
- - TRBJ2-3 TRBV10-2 CATNPGGPTDTQYF TGCGCCACCAACCCCGGGGGGCCCACAGATACGCAGTATTTT
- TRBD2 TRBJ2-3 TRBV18 CASSPPGGGITDTQYF TGTGCCAGCTCACCACCGGGCGGGGGGATCACAGATACGCAGTATTTT
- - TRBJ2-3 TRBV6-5 CASSYSEGEDTQYF TGTGCCAGCAGTTACTCGGAGGGAGAAGATACGCAGTATTTT
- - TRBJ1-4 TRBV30 CAWTTGPGAEKLFF TGTGCCTGGACCACGGGACCTGGGGCCGAAAAACTGTTTTTT
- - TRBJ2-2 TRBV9 CASSLGLDPNTGELFF TGTGCCAGCAGCTTGGGACTTGATCCGAACACCGGGGAGCTGTTTTTT
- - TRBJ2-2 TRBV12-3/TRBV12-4 CASSTVGTGELFF TGTGCCAGCAGTACCGTGGGAACCGGGGAGCTGTTTTTT
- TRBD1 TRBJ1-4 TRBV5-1 CASSSGTGDEKLFF TGCGCCAGCAGCTCCGGGACAGGGGACGAAAAACTGTTTTTT